The 23 T cell receptor beta chains presented below share a single source sample, sequenced in a study of cytomegalovirus exposure and HLA in healthy donors. The study ran its PCR with 60 Vbeta and 13 Jbeta primers. Profiled with immunoSEQ multiplex PCR; TCRdb holds only in-frame clones, not every one. The repertoire holds about 200,000 clones, with approximately 79% as singletons. Source material: PBMCs. These receptors originate from a girl between 10 and 17 years old in good health and CMV-seropositive.

V gene TRBV4-1 combines with J gene TRBJ2-7, with D possibly being TRBD2 (6 bases). The CDR3 runs to 15 residues. The germline gives CDR1 MGHRA, CDR2 YSYEKL. The V and J ends lost 0 bases and 0 bases respectively, with 9 bases between them. The CDR3: CASSQDGGSSYEQYF. The CDR3 nucleotides read TGCGCCAGCAGCCAAGACGGGGGAAGCTCCTACGAGCAGTACTTC.

This chain connects TRBV4-3 to TRBJ2-1, with D perhaps matching TRBD2 (7 bases). The CDR3 runs 15 residues. Germline values: CDR1 LGHNA, CDR2 YSLEER. Trimming left V 1 base short and J 2 bases short, with 9 bases between. This chain's CDR3 is CASSQGGGPYNEQFF. In DNA form, the CDR3 reads TGCGCCAGCAGCCAAGGCGGGGGCCCCTACAATGAGCAGTTCTTC.

This clone was recorded only once. The genes are TRBV18 and TRBJ2-7; D is unclear. V was shortened by 2 bases and J by 1 base, with 9 bases between the two germline ends. CDR1 is KGHSH and CDR2 is LQKENI in the germline V gene. There are 14 residues in the CDR3. The CDR3 spells CASSPKQASYEQYF. CDR3 nucleotide sequence: TGTGCCAGCTCACCAAAGCAGGCTTCCTACGAGCAGTACTTC.

The V gene is TRBV5-4, the J gene TRBJ2-5; TRBD2 is a possible D gene (6 bases). With 4 bases removed from V and 3 bases from J, the gap between germline ends came to 10 bases. The CDR3 runs to 13 residues. Looked up from germline, CDR1 is SGHNT and CDR2 is YYREEE (reference sequence). CDR3 residues: CASSKREEETQYF. CDR3 nucleotide sequence: TGTGCCAGCAGCAAAAGGGAGGAAGAGACCCAGTACTTC. The complete variable domain, with remaining parts taken from reference TRBV5-4 and TRBJ2-5, reads ETGVTQSPTHLIKTRGQQVTLRCSSQSGHNTVSWYQQALGQGPQFIFQYYREEENGRGNFPPRFSGLQFPNYSSELNVNALELDDSALYLCASSKREEETQYFGPGTRLLVL.

The J gene is TRBJ1-5, the V gene TRBV19, with unresolved D. Trimming shortened V by 6 bases and J by 2 bases, and 14 bases separated the two germline ends. The CDR3 extends over 15 amino acids. The germline gives CDR1 LNHDA, CDR2 SQIVND (reference sequence). CDR3 in DNA: TGTGCCAGTAGAGTCTTAGGAGAGGGCAATCAGCCCCAGCATTTT. Protein product: CASRVLGEGNQPQHF.

The chain is built from TRBV4-1 and TRBJ1-2; TRBD1 is a possible D gene (5 bases). Germline V gene lookup returns CDR1 MGHRA and CDR2 YSYEKL. The CDR3 loop spans 13 amino acids. V was clipped by 4 bases and J by 8 bases, with 14 bases between them. CDR3 DNA sequence: TGCGCCAGCAGCCTTGAAGGGGATCGGGGCTACACCTTC. Its protein is CASSLEGDRGYTF.

The chain uses TRBV6-5 and TRBJ2-3; D perhaps matches TRBD1 (6 bases). Trimming removed 4 bases at V and 2 bases at J, with 13 bases between. Germline values: CDR1 MNHEY, CDR2 SVGAGI. This CDR3 has 15 amino acids. The DNA for the CDR3 is TGTGCCAGCAGTTCCGTGACAGGAACCACAGATACGCAGTATTTT. Encoded protein: CASSSVTGTTDTQYF.

The chain has TRBV11-3 and TRBJ2-7; D not resolved. The V and J ends lost 3 bases and 0 bases respectively, with 9 bases between them. Looked up from germline, CDR1 is SGHNT and CDR2 is YENEEA. The CDR3 length is 14 residues. The CDR3 coding sequence is TGTGCCAGCAGCTTGAATAGCCTCTCCTACGAGCAGTACTTC. It translates to CASSLNSLSYEQYF.

The J gene is TRBJ2-5, the V gene TRBV30, with 9 positions matching TRBD2. Looked up from germline, CDR1 is GTSNPN and CDR2 is SVGIG (reference sequence). After removal of 4 bases from V and 0 bases from J, the junction contained 6 bases not matched to a gene. The length of the CDR3 is 15 residues. The CDR3 sequence: CAWTSRLADQETQYF. CDR3 bases: TGTGCCTGGACTTCCAGACTAGCGGACCAAGAGACCCAGTACTTC. Full variable domain (outside the CDR3, taken from reference TRBV30 and TRBJ2-5): SQTIHQWPATLVQPVGSPLSLECTVEGTSNPNLYWYRQAAGRGLQLLFYSVGIGQISSEVPQNLSASRPQDRQFILSSKKLLLSDSGFYLCAWTSRLADQETQYFGPGTRLLVL.

This clone was observed a few times. The chain is built from TRBV19 and TRBJ1-5; no definite D call. The CDR3 is 16 residues long. Trimming removed 1 base from V and 0 bases from J, with 10 bases in between. From germline, CDR1 is LNHDA and CDR2 SQIVND (reference sequence). The CDR3 nucleotides are TGTGCCAGTAGTATAGGGCAGATCAATAGCAATCAGCCCCAGCATTTT. Protein sequence: CASSIGQINSNQPQHF.

This chain connects TRBV9 to TRBJ2-7, with 8 bases matching TRBD2. The CDR3 consists of 14 residues. The germline gives CDR1 SGDLS, CDR2 YYNGEE. After removal of 3 bases from V and 3 bases from J, the junction contained 5 bases not matched to a gene. CDR3 protein: CASSERGSLYEQYF. CDR3 sequence (DNA): TGTGCCAGCAGCGAGCGGGGGAGCCTCTACGAGCAGTACTTC.

The chain employs TRBV27 and TRBJ1-5, with D possibly TRBD1 on 6 matching bases. CDR3 size: 15 residues. Germline CDR1 MNHEY, CDR2 SMNVEV (reference sequence). Trimming cost V 8 bases and J 4 bases, with 18 bases left between them. CDR3 nucleotides: TGTGCCAGCGGCCCCCTGGGACATTCGAATCAGCCCCAGCATTTT. It is translated as CASGPLGHSNQPQHF.

V usage is TRBV11-2 and J usage is TRBJ2-1, with 8 bases identical to TRBD2. Germline V gene lookup returns CDR1 SGHAT and CDR2 FQNNGV. There are 14 residues in the CDR3. The junction had 1 base not matched to a gene; V was cut back by 3 bases and J by 3 bases. The CDR3 sequence is CASSLAGGYNEQFF. The CDR3 region has the DNA TGTGCCAGCAGCTTGGCGGGGGGCTACAATGAGCAGTTCTTC. Full variable domain (outside the CDR3, taken from reference TRBV11-2 and TRBJ2-1): EAGVAQSPRYKIIEKRQSVAFWCNPISGHATLYWYQQILGQGPKLLIQFQNNGVVDDSQLPKDRFSAERLKGVDSTLKIQPAKLEDSAVYLCASSLAGGYNEQFFGPGTRLTVL.

This clone showed up just once. This rearrangement joins TRBV18 to TRBJ1-2; no clear D gene. CDR1 and CDR2 from the germline V gene are KGHSH and LQKENI. V was pared by 2 bases and J by 7 bases, with 8 bases between. The CDR3 spans 12 residues. CDR3 residues: CASSPYGPGYTF. DNA for the CDR3: TGTGCCAGCTCACCATATGGGCCTGGCTACACCTTC.

V is TRBV4-3 and J is TRBJ1-2; the D is unclear. Germline CDR1 reads LGHNA; CDR2 reads YSLEER. Trimming stripped 0 bases from V and 7 bases from J, with 12 bases between. This CDR3 has 14 residues. CDR3 nucleotide sequence: TGCGCCAGCAGCCAAGAAGCGGGGTACTCTGGCTACACCTTC. Its protein product is CASSQEAGYSGYTF.

The chain's CDR3 is CASRGSAGNTGELFF. In DNA, the CDR3 is TGTGCCAGCAGAGGATCAGCGGGGAACACCGGGGAGCTGTTTTTT. The chain carries TRBV7-2 and TRBJ2-2; possible D gene TRBD2, 6 bases. V was cut by 6 bases and J by 1 base, with 12 bases left in between. In germline, CDR1 is SGHTA, CDR2 FQGNSA. The CDR3 extends over 15 amino acids.

The J gene is TRBJ2-4, the V gene TRBV6-5, with 9 bases lining up with TRBD1. Per the germline V gene, CDR1 is MNHEY and CDR2 is SVGAGI. CDR3 size: 14 residues. The trim removed 3 bases at V and 6 bases at J, leaving 3 bases unmatched. CDR3: CASSYSTGGNIQYF. CDR3 DNA sequence: TGTGCCAGCAGTTATTCGACAGGGGGAAACATTCAGTACTTC.

The chain carries TRBV19 and TRBJ2-2; maybe TRBD2 (7 bases). The V end was cut by 5 bases, the J end by 7 bases, with 17 bases between. The CDR3 spans 15 residues. Germline V lookup: CDR1 LNHDA, CDR2 SQIVND (reference sequence). The chain's CDR3 is CASSWGGRSVGELFF. The CDR3 nucleotides read TGTGCCAGTAGTTGGGGGGGCCGGAGTGTCGGGGAGCTGTTTTTT.

The CDR3 sequence is CASSPPSGTSTDTQYF. The CDR3 DNA reads TGTGCCAGCAGCCCCCCTAGCGGAACTAGCACAGATACGCAGTATTTT. The chain combines TRBV14 with TRBJ2-3; 7 nucleotides match TRBD2. Germline trimming cut 4 bases from V and 0 bases from J; bases unmatched to any gene: 7. The CDR3 is made up of 16 amino acids. The germline CDR1 and CDR2 sequences are SGHDN and FVKESK.

The genes are TRBV11-2 and TRBJ2-1, with a weak D call TRBD1 (6 bases). Germline V gene data show CDR1 as SGHAT and CDR2 as FQNNGV. The CDR3 extends over 17 amino acids. The germline V and J ends were trimmed by 5 bases and 1 base, with 18 bases remaining between them. The CDR3 region is CASSPYLGGRSYNEQFF. CDR3 nucleotides: TGTGCCAGCAGCCCTTACTTAGGGGGTAGGTCCTACAATGAGCAGTTCTTC. Combining the CDR3 with reference TRBV11-2 and TRBJ2-1 gives the whole variable domain EAGVAQSPRYKIIEKRQSVAFWCNPISGHATLYWYQQILGQGPKLLIQFQNNGVVDDSQLPKDRFSAERLKGVDSTLKIQPAKLEDSAVYLCASSPYLGGRSYNEQFFGPGTRLTVL.

This chain links TRBV2 with TRBJ2-3; D not certain. Deletions cut 6 bases from V and 0 bases from J, with 10 bases between. In germline, CDR1 is SNHLY, CDR2 FYNNEI. The CDR3 loop spans 14 amino acids. The DNA for the CDR3 is TGTGCCAGCAGACCTAGAACTAGCACAGATACGCAGTATTTT. Its protein is CASRPRTSTDTQYF. The whole variable domain, filled in from reference TRBV2 and TRBJ2-3, reads EPEVTQTPSHQVTQMGQEVILRCVPISNHLYFYWYRQILGQKVEFLVSFYNNEISEKSEIFDDQFSVERPDGSNFTLKIRSTKLEDSAMYFCASRPRTSTDTQYFGPGTRLTVL.

This clone was seen a handful of times. The chain couples TRBV7-9 to TRBJ1-5; tentative D call: TRBD1 (6 bases). Germline V gene sequence: CDR1 SEHNR, CDR2 FQNEAQ (reference sequence). The CDR3 has 14 residues. V lost 3 bases to trimming and J lost 3 bases, with 9 bases between them. CDR3 coding DNA: TGTGCCAGCAGCTTGGACAGCCACAATCAGCCCCAGCATTTT. This codes for CASSLDSHNQPQHF.

The V call is TRBV4-1, the J call TRBJ1-2; TRBD1 aligns across 7 bases. CDR3 length: 15 residues. The V gene's germline CDR1 is MGHRA and CDR2 YSYEKL. The V segment lost 1 base and the J segment 1 base; nucleotides outside the gene matches: 3. In DNA, the CDR3 is TGCGCCAGCAGCCAAGGGGCAGGGGGTAACTATGGCTACACCTTC. Translated: CASSQGAGGNYGYTF.